This T cell receptor (beta chain) was documented in a study of beta chain features in type 1 diabetes (dated by TCRdb to 2017 to 2018). Turning to the overall study: No differences in mean age, gender distribution, total cell number or subset yield were found between patients and healthy donors. Whereas all 28 donors provided naive and central memory subsets, regulatory and stem cell-like memory subsets were isolated from just 8 patients and roughly eight healthy donors. Across all samples, some 100,000,000 sorted cells were examined, and cell number per subset correlated strongly with RNA yield. The study compared the TCRB repertoires of sorted circulating CD4+ T cell subsets in recently diagnosed type 1 diabetes patients with those in matched healthy donors.

Study-wide conclusions, independent of this receptor: At VDJ recombination sites, patients with type 1 diabetes made fewer insertions and deleted more nucleotides, a pattern implying thymic rearrangement abnormalities. Shorter templates might be favored by PCR, yet because patient and control samples were amplified and corrected together, any such skew would affect both groups equally. A moderate but significant shortening of TCRB CDR3 length was observed in type 1 diabetes patients in all four CD4+ subsets. Because cDNA was sequenced instead of genomic DNA, highly expressing activated cells could be over-represented, though the groups showed no difference in activation or CD3 levels. The naive, central memory and regulatory TCRB repertoires appeared to resemble one another more closely among patients than among healthy donors. Because small numbers of individuals were included in the HLA sub-analyses, any influence of HLA type on TCRB rearrangement was left unresolved.

Remarks on this clone: Its antigen has not been determined. No base-level quality is on record; no much larger clone is a single base apart.

The High Capacity cDNA Reverse Transcription Kit was used to reverse transcribe all of the isolated RNA, meaning that expressed TCRB transcripts were what got sequenced. Deep immunoSEQ sequencing was applied to naive, central memory and regulatory T cell samples, giving an average of around 4 million total reads per sample. After sorted cells were lysed in RLT buffer, RNA was extracted with DNase-treated RNeasy Micro or Mini kits, with the choice depending on cell number. To prevent cross-contamination, each cell subset was processed individually, whereas patient and healthy donor samples were processed jointly. TCRB sequences were amplified from cDNA with the immunoSEQ multiplex PCR, producing 87-bp fragments spanning the CDR3 region. Amplicons were sequenced on the Illumina HiSeq platform. Concerning the study's data processing: Synthetic template baselines were used to correct PCR bias computationally, reads within Hamming distance 2 were collapsed together, and singletons that could not be merged were discarded. By aligning reads against IMGT, V, D and J genes, CDR3 length, and insertions or deletions at six rearrangement sites were assigned. Clonotype counts were normalized to sorted cell number within each subset before computing true diversity and Gini coefficients with the tcR R package. The overlap coefficient, calculated on TCRB nucleotide sequences, was used to quantify repertoire sharing. Sourced from immuneACCESS, this table was stored by TCRdb with only in-frame sequences that have V and J called. A share of the clones is absent; for the studies checked, an unresolved V gene accounts for under half, and the remainder has no known explanation. The DNA gave D and trimming, while V, J and clone size come from that table. For this sample there are about 190,000 clones; 7.8% appear just once. The ten largest clones take up approximately 0.87% of the sample.

A single peripheral blood draw of about 116 mL on average was collected from each donor into heparinised tubes. A BD FACSAria II and a panel including CD45RO, CCR7, CD25, CD127, CD95 and CD27 were used to sort naive, central memory, regulatory and stem cell-like memory CD4+ T cells. A purity above 95% was achieved for all sorted populations. PBMCs were separated immediately by Lymphoprep density gradient centrifugation and were stained directly, without being cultured. So that batch effects would be minimized, each experiment stained and sorted samples in pairs, pairing one healthy donor with one patient. Sequencing was performed on central memory CD4+ T cells from blood. The source is a woman aged 40 to 55 with type 1 diabetes.

The encoded CDR3 is CASSVAGAGANVLTF. The nucleotide sequence is TGTGCCAGCAGCGTAGCAGGGGCTGGGGCCAACGTCCTGACTTTC. The sequence is built from TRBV9 and TRBJ2-6; the D region possibly corresponds to TRBD1 (6 bases align). Looking up the germline V gene yields CDR1 SGDLS and CDR2 YYNGEE. Trimming removed 0 bases from V and 2 bases from J, leaving 6 bases between the germline ends. From the cysteine up to the phenylalanine, the CDR3 has a length of 15 residues. The retained sequence is limited to the CDR3, 45 bases, with the frame set at the first base.